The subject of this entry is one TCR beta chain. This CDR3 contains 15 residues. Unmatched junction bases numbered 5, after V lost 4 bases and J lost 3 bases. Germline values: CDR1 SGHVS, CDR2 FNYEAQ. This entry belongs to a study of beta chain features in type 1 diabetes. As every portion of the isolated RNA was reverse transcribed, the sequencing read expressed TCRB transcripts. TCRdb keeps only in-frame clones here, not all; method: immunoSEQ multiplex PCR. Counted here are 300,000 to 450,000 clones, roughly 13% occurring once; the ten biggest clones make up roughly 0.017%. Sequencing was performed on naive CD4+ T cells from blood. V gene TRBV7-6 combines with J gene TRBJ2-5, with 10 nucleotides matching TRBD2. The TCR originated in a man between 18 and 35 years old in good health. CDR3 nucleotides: TGTGCCAGCAGCTCACCCGGGACTAGCGAAGAGACCCAGTACTTC. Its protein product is CASSSPGTSEETQYF.